Below, 20 T cell receptor beta chains from the same sample are listed, as sequenced in a study of T cell changes during pregnancy in multiple sclerosis. The table came from immunoSEQ multiplex PCR; TCRdb's copy has only in-frame clones and leaves some out. The sample lists 30,000 to 40,000 clones; 90% were seen once. Sequences were derived from CD4+ T cells from peripheral blood mononuclear cells, sampled in the first trimester of pregnancy. These receptors all stem from a female donor in good health, enrolled as a control in a pregnancy study.

The chain joins TRBV2 to TRBJ1-1, with unresolved D. The CDR3 loop spans 13 amino acids. V dropped 5 bases and J dropped 0 bases, with 7 bases sitting between them. CDR1 SNHLY and CDR2 FYNNEI come from the germline V gene. The CDR3 nucleotides are TGTGCCAGCAGTCCCCAGGTGAACACTGAAGCTTTCTTT. Translated: CASSPQVNTEAFF.

This chain links TRBV6-6 with TRBJ1-1; 7 nucleotides match TRBD1. The J segment lost 5 bases and the V segment lost 2 bases, leaving 5 bases of the junction unmatched. This CDR3 is built from 14 residues. Germline V lookup: CDR1 MNHNY, CDR2 SVGAGI (reference sequence). The CDR3 region has the DNA TGTGCCAGCAGTTACCCAAGCAGGGGGACTGAAGCTTTCTTT. Translation gives CASSYPSRGTEAFF.

This chain connects TRBV7-2 to TRBJ2-3, with 10 bases matching TRBD2. Germline V gene lookup returns CDR1 SGHTA and CDR2 FQGNSA. The CDR3 covers 15 residues. The junction had 4 bases not matched to a gene; V was cut back by 4 bases and J by 3 bases. In DNA form, the CDR3 reads TGTGCCAGCAGCTCCAGACTAGCGGGTACAGATACGCAGTATTTT. Encoded protein: CASSSRLAGTDTQYF.

J is TRBJ2-3 and V is TRBV30; perhaps TRBD2 as D (7 bases). The germline CDR1 and CDR2 sequences are GTSNPN and SVGIG (reference sequence). The CDR3 sequence is 14 residues long. V was pared by 2 bases and J by 3 bases, with 12 bases between. The CDR3 here is CAWSLGGVTDTQYF. In DNA form, the CDR3 reads TGTGCCTGGAGTCTAGGGGGGGTTACAGATACGCAGTATTTT.

This clone has a single count. The J gene is TRBJ1-6, the V gene TRBV7-2; D is unclear. The CDR3 loop spans 13 amino acids. V was clipped by 6 bases and J by 7 bases, with 10 bases between them. Germline CDR1 and CDR2: SGHTA and FQGNSA. CDR3 in amino acids: CASSSQKNSPLHF. The CDR3 bases are TGTGCCAGCAGTTCGCAGAAAAATTCACCCCTCCACTTT.

In the case of this clone: The junction departs from germline at one end; a sequencing error may be responsible. The genes are TRBV4-1 and TRBJ2-5; D is perhaps TRBD2 (5 bases). Germline CDR1 reads MGHRA; CDR2 reads YSYEKL. The CDR3 is 12 residues long. Here the CDR3 reads CASSHLGEIQYF. The CDR3 bases are TGCGCCAGCAGCCACCTCGGGGAGATCCAGTACTTC.

The CDR3 DNA reads TGTGCCAGCAGCTTAATGGGGGCGCGAGAGCAGTACTTC. It translates to CASSLMGAREQYF. V and J are TRBV5-5 and TRBJ2-7; D may be TRBD1 (6 bases). This CDR3 is 13 amino acids long. V lost 2 bases to trimming and J lost 7 bases, with 13 bases between them. The V gene's germline CDR1 is SGHKS and CDR2 YYEKEE (reference sequence).

Only one count was recorded for this clone. The V call is TRBV2, the J call TRBJ1-1; no definite D call. V dropped 7 bases and J dropped 6 bases, with 18 bases sitting between them. CDR1 and CDR2 from the germline V gene are SNHLY and FYNNEI. The CDR3 covers 14 residues. CDR3 sequence reads: CASKRLHALAEAFF. CDR3 coding DNA: TGTGCCAGCAAAAGATTGCACGCGCTCGCTGAAGCTTTCTTT.

V is TRBV28 and J is TRBJ1-1; no firm D call. This CDR3 has 12 amino acids. The V gene's germline CDR1 is MDHEN and CDR2 SYDVKM. V lost 4 bases and J lost 3, with 6 bases in between. CDR3 DNA: TGTGCCAGCAGTTACAGATACACTGAAGCTTTCTTT. Amino acid sequence: CASSYRYTEAFF.

The chain employs TRBV14 and TRBJ1-6, with 7 nucleotides matching TRBD1. The V gene end was trimmed by 4 bases and the J gene end by 9 bases; junction bases not matched to a gene: 12. This CDR3 has 16 residues. Germline V gene lookup returns CDR1 SGHDN and CDR2 FVKESK. Here the CDR3 reads CASSPLQGKRGSPLHF. CDR3 DNA sequence: TGTGCCAGCAGCCCCCTACAGGGGAAAAGAGGTTCACCCCTCCACTTT.

The gene calls are TRBV27 and TRBJ2-3; 7 bases align to TRBD1. The CDR3 is 15 residues long. CDR1 and CDR2 from the germline V gene are MNHEY and SMNVEV (reference sequence). The V segment lost 4 bases and the J segment 0 bases; nucleotides outside the gene matches: 4. CDR3 in amino acids: CASSSYRGSTDTQYF. The CDR3 DNA reads TGTGCCAGCAGTTCCTACAGGGGAAGCACAGATACGCAGTATTTT.

V and J are TRBV7-9 and TRBJ2-1; 9 bases align to TRBD2. Germline V gives CDR1 SEHNR, CDR2 FQNEAQ (reference sequence). CDR3 length equals 17 residues. Germline trimming cut 5 bases from V and 7 bases from J; bases unmatched to any gene: 15. The CDR3 DNA reads TGTGCCAGCAGCCCTGGGGTACTAGCGGGCCGAGGGAATGAGCAGTTCTTC. Amino acids: CASSPGVLAGRGNEQFF.

The chain combines TRBV7-2 with TRBJ2-7; no reliable D call. V was pared by 3 bases and J by 6 bases, with 12 bases between. The CDR3 runs to 13 residues. Germline V lookup: CDR1 SGHTA, CDR2 FQGNSA. This CDR3 is CASSFITNTEQYF. CDR3 DNA: TGTGCCAGCAGCTTTATTACCAACACCGAGCAGTACTTC.

The chain couples TRBV7-2 to TRBJ1-2; 9 bases are shared with TRBD1. The V gene's germline CDR1 is SGHTA and CDR2 FQGNSA. The CDR3 is 14 residues long. The junction had 7 bases not matched to a gene; V was cut back by 6 bases and J by 5 bases. The CDR3 nucleotides read TGTGCCAGCAGACCGGGACAGGGAGGTTATGGCTACACCTTC. As protein: CASRPGQGGYGYTF.

The rearrangement links TRBV6-5 to TRBJ2-1, with D possibly TRBD1 on 6 matching bases. V was cut by 6 bases and J by 1 base, with 10 bases left in between. The CDR3 sequence is 14 residues long. Germline CDR1 and CDR2: MNHEY and SVGAGI. This CDR3 reads CASRSGVSYNEQFF. The CDR3 nucleotides read TGTGCCAGCAGATCAGGGGTGTCCTACAATGAGCAGTTCTTC.

The gene calls are TRBV5-6 and TRBJ1-5; a possible D gene is TRBD1 (5 bases). Germline CDR1 SGHDT, CDR2 YYEEEE. V was clipped by 0 bases and J by 0 bases, with 13 bases between them. The CDR3 extends over 17 amino acids. As DNA, the CDR3 is TGTGCCAGCAGCTTGGCGATGGGACTCAATAGCAATCAGCCCCAGCATTTT. Protein product: CASSLAMGLNSNQPQHF.

The rearrangement uses TRBV6-5 and TRBJ2-7, with no clear D. Trimming shortened V by 6 bases and J by 4 bases, and 19 bases separated the two germline ends. CDR3 size: 15 residues. Germline V gene sequence: CDR1 MNHEY, CDR2 SVGAGI. CDR3 residues: CASSPTPLLVYEQYF. Written as DNA, the CDR3 is TGTGCCAGCAGCCCAACACCTCTCCTTGTTTACGAGCAGTACTTC.

This sequence joins TRBV2 and TRBJ1-2; no reliable D call. Trimming pared 3 bases from V and 1 base from J, leaving 6 bases between. The CDR3 covers 13 residues. Germline V CDR1 and CDR2: SNHLY, FYNNEI. The CDR3 DNA is TGTGCCAGCAGTGAGGAGAATAACTATGGCTACACCTTC. This codes for CASSEENNYGYTF.

The gene calls are TRBV28 and TRBJ2-7; D remains ambiguous. CDR1 is MDHEN, CDR2 SYDVKM, per germline. CDR3 size: 15 residues. V was shortened by 5 bases and J by 0 bases, with 14 bases between the two germline ends. CDR3 region: CASSPPARSSYEQYF. The CDR3 region has the DNA TGTGCCAGCAGTCCACCAGCGAGGAGCTCCTACGAGCAGTACTTC. Combining the CDR3 with reference TRBV28 and TRBJ2-7 gives the whole variable domain DVKVTQSSRYLVKRTGEKVFLECVQDMDHENMFWYRQDPGLGLRLIYFSYDVKMKEKGDIPEGYSVSREKKERFSLILESASTNQTSMYLCASSPPARSSYEQYFGPGTRLTVT.

This chain connects TRBV5-6 to TRBJ1-3, with TRBD1 matching 8 bases. Per germline, CDR1 SGHDT and CDR2 YYEEEE. The length of the CDR3 is 14 residues. V gave up 2 bases and J gave up 3 bases; unmatched junction bases: 1. The CDR3 spells CASSLQGVGNTIYF. CDR3 DNA: TGTGCCAGCAGCTTACAGGGGGTTGGAAACACCATATATTTT.